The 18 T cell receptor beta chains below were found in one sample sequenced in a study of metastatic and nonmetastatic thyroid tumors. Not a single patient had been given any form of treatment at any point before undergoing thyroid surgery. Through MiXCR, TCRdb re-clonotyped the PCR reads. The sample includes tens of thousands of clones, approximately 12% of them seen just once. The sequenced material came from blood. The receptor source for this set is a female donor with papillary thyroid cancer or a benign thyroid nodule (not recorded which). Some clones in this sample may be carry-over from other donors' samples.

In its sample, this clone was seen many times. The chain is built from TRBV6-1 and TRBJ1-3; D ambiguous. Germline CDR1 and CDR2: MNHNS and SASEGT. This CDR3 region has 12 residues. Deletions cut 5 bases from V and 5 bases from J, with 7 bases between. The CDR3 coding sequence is TGTGCCAGCAGTTCTACACGAAACACCATATATTTT. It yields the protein CASSSTRNTIYF.

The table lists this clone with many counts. As DNA, the CDR3 is TGTGCCAGCAGCCAAGGGACATACTACGAGCAGTACTTC. Amino acid sequence: CASSQGTYYEQYF. The chain joins TRBV16 to TRBJ2-7, with a weak D call TRBD1 (6 bases). Per the germline V gene, CDR1 is KGHSY and CDR2 is FQNENV. The CDR3 consists of 13 residues. Between the trimmed V and J ends, which lost 2 bases and 3 bases, there was a span of 8 bases.

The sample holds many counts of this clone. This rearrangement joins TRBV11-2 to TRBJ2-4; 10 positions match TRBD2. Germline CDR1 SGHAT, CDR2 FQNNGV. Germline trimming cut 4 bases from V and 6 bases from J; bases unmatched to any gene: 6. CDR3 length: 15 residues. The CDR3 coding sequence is TGTGCCAGCAGCTCCTCAGCGGGGGGGGGAAACATTCAGTACTTC. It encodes CASSSSAGGGNIQYF.

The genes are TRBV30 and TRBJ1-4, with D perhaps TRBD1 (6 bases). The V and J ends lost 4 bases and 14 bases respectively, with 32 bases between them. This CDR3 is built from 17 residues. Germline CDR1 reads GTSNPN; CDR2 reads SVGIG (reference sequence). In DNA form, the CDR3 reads TGTGCCTGGAATGTAGGTGTTTTTGGACAGTGCCTGAATTGGCTGTTTTTT. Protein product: CAWNVGVFGQCLNWLFF.

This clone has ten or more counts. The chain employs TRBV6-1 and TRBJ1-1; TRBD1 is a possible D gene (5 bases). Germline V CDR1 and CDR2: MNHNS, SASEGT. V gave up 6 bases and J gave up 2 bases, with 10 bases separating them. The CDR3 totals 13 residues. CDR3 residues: CASSPQVNTEAFF. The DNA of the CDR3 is TGTGCCAGCAGCCCACAGGTTAACACTGAAGCTTTCTTT.

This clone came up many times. CDR3 sequence: CASMGGMNTEAFF. CDR3 nucleotides: TGTGCCAGCATGGGGGGCATGAACACTGAAGCTTTCTTT. This chain links TRBV28 with TRBJ1-1; possible D gene TRBD1, 6 bases. Trimming stripped 7 bases from V and 0 bases from J, with 9 bases between. The CDR3 totals 13 residues. Germline V gene sequence: CDR1 MDHEN, CDR2 SYDVKM.

The CDR3 DNA sequence: TGTGCCAGCAGCTTGGAACAGGGGGCGATGAACAATGAGCAGTTCTTC. Translating gives CASSLEQGAMNNEQFF. The chain carries TRBV11-1 and TRBJ2-1; 9 positions agree with TRBD1. Unmatched junction bases numbered 8, after V lost 3 bases and J lost 5 bases. From germline, CDR1 is SGHAT and CDR2 FQDESV (reference sequence). CDR3 size: 16 residues.

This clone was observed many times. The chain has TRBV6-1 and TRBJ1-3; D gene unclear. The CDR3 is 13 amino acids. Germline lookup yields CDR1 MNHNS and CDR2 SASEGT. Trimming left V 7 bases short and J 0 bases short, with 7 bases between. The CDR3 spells CASTEISGNTIYF. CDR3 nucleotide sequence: TGTGCCAGCACCGAGATCTCTGGAAACACCATATATTTT.

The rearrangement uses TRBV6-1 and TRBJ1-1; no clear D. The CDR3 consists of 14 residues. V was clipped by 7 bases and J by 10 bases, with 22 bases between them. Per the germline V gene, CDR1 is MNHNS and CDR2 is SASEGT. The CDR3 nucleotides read TGTGCCAGCATCTGGGGAAATTCGAACAATGGAGCTTTCTTT. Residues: CASIWGNSNNGAFF.

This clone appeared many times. The CDR3 reads CSARRLASYEQYF. The CDR3 DNA is TGCAGTGCTAGACGGCTAGCCTCCTACGAGCAGTACTTC. J is TRBJ2-7 and V is TRBV20-1; a possible D gene is TRBD2 (5 bases). The CDR3 spans 13 residues. Germline V CDR1 and CDR2: DFQATT, SNEGSKA (reference sequence). Between the trimmed V and J ends, which lost 2 bases and 0 bases, there was a span of 8 bases.

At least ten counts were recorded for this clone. The CDR3 sequence: CASSSRQVATHTQYF. The CDR3 coding sequence is TGTGCCAGCTCATCCCGACAGGTGGCAACACATACGCAGTATTTT. The chain links TRBV18 to TRBJ2-3; TRBD1 is a possible D gene (6 bases). Per the germline V gene, CDR1 is KGHSH and CDR2 is LQKENI. This CDR3 spans 15 amino acids. V was cut by 5 bases and J by 7 bases, with 19 bases left in between.

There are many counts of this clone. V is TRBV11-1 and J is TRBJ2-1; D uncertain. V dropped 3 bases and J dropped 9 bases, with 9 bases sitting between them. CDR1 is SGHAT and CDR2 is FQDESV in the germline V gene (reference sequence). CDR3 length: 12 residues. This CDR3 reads CASSLSVGEQFF. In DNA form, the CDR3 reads TGTGCCAGCAGCTTGTCGGTGGGTGAGCAGTTCTTC.

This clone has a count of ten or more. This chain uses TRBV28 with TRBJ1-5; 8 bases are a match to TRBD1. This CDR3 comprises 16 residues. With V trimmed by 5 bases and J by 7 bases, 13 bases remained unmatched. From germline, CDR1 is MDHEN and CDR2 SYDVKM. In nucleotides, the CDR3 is TGTGCCAGCAGTGCGCCGAGGGCAGGGGGCTGGCAGCCCCAGCATTTT. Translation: CASSAPRAGGWQPQHF.

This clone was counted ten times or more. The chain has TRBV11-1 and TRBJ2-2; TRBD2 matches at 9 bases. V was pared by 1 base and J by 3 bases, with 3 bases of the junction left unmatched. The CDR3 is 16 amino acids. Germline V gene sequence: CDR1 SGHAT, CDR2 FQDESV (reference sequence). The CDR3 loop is CASSLERGADTGELFF. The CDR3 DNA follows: TGTGCCAGCAGCTTAGAGCGGGGGGCGGACACCGGGGAGCTGTTTTTT.

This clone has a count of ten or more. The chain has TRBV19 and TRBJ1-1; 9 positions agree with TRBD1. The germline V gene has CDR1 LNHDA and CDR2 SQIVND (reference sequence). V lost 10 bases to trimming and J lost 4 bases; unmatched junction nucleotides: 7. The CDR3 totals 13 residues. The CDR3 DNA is TGTGCCACGAGAACAGGGGGCATCACTGAAGCTTTCTTT. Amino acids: CATRTGGITEAFF.

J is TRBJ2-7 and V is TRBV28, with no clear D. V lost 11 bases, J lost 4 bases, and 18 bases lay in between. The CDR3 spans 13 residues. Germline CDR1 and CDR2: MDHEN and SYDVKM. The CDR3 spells CAGVGRSSYEQYF. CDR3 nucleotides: TGTGCCGGCGTTGGTCGAAGCTCATACGAGCAGTACTTC. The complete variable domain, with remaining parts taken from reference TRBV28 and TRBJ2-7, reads DVKVTQSSRYLVKRTGEKVFLECVQDMDHENMFWYRQDPGLGLRLIYFSYDVKMKEKGDIPEGYSVSREKKERFSLILESASTNQTSMYLCAGVGRSSYEQYFGPGTRLTVT.

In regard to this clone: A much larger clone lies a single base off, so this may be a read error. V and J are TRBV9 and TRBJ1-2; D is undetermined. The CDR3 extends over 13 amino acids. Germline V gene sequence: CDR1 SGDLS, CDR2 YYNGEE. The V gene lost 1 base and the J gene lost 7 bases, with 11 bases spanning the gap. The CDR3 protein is CASSVLDAGGYTF. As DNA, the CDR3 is TGTGCCAGCAGCGTACTCGACGCCGGTGGCTACACCTTC.

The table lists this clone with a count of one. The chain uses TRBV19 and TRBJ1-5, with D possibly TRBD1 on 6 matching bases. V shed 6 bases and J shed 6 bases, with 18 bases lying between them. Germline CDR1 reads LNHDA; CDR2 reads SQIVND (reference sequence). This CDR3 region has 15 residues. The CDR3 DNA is TGTGCCAGTAGCGCTGCCTGGACAGAGGGTCAGCCCCAGCATTTT. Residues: CASSAAWTEGQPQHF.